The 25 T cell receptor beta chains listed next were all sequenced from one sample in a study of T cells in Graves' hyperthyroidism and ophthalmopathy. There were TCR beta CDR3 regions amplified from RNA transcripts. TCR CDR3 underwent first-round RT-PCR with the HTBI primer set. TCRdb used MiXCR to reprocess the multiplex PCR reads, holding one entry per CDR3 protein. The repertoire holds about 510,000 distinct CDR3 sequences, with approximately 15% as singletons. The material sequenced was blood. These TCRs come from a woman aged 40 to 50 with Graves' hyperthyroidism.

This clonotype showed up just a few times. This chain joins TRBV4-2 and TRBJ2-1, with 8 bases identical to TRBD2. The V segment lost 0 bases and the J segment 0 bases; nucleotides outside the gene matches: 19. From germline, CDR1 is LGHNA and CDR2 YNFKEQ. This CDR3 has 22 residues. CDR3 region: CASSQEAGLGLAGLSSYNEQFF. DNA of the CDR3: TGTGCCAGCAGCCAAGAGGCCGGGCTTGGGCTAGCGGGTTTAAGCTCCTACAATGAGCAGTTCTTC.

The sample holds many counts of this clonotype. The V and J genes are TRBV3-1 and TRBJ2-3, with D perhaps matching TRBD2 (6 bases). The CDR3 extends over 16 amino acids. Trimming cost V 4 bases and J 1 base, with 15 bases left between them. Germline V gene lookup returns CDR1 LGHDT and CDR2 YNNKEL (reference sequence). The CDR3 protein is CASSLRGAGRTDTQYF. The CDR3 DNA reads TGTGCCAGCAGCCTGCGCGGGGCGGGGCGCACAGATACGCAGTATTTT.

The CDR3 sequence: CASSPGLADQETQYF. The CDR3 DNA reads TGTGCCAGCAGCCCCGGACTAGCCGATCAAGAGACCCAGTACTTC. The chain joins TRBV7-3 to TRBJ2-5, with 8 bases that match TRBD2. Trimming at V came to 5 bases and at J to 2 bases, leaving 7 bases not matched to a gene. CDR3 length equals 15 residues. Germline lookup yields CDR1 SGHTA and CDR2 FQGTGA.

This clonotype was found many times. It is unclear where the CDR3 begins or ends on the DNA, so no DNA is shown, and the CDR3 is as TCRdb lists it. This chain uses TRBV28 with TRBJ2-2; the D call of TRBD2 is as the table states it, not checked on the DNA. Germline assignment: CDR1 MDHEN and CDR2 SYDVKM. Including both end residues, the CDR3 is 20 amino acids long. This CDR3 reads CASSSSPGTWGGRNTGELFF.

The V call is TRBV6-1, the J call TRBJ2-3; D possibly corresponds to TRBD2 (5 bases). Trimming shortened V by 10 bases and J by 4 bases, and 18 bases separated the two germline ends. The germline CDR1 and CDR2 sequences are MNHNS and SASEGT. This CDR3 contains 14 residues. CDR3 DNA sequence: TGTGCCACCAAAACCGGACTCCTTCCAGATACGCAGTATTTT. Protein sequence: CATKTGLLPDTQYF.

This clonotype was detected a few times. The chain uses TRBV29-1 and TRBJ2-2; 9 nucleotides agree with TRBD2. The ends lost 1 base at V and 8 bases at J; junction bases unmatched: 8. Germline CDR1 SQVTM, CDR2 ANQGSEA. This CDR3 is 15 amino acids long. CDR3 in DNA: TGCAGCGTTGAAGGACTAGCGGCATCGACGGGGGAGCTGTTTTTT. It specifies CSVEGLAASTGELFF.

The J gene is TRBJ2-5, the V gene TRBV11-2; no definite D call. Germline V lookup: CDR1 SGHAT, CDR2 FQNNGV. Trimming removed 0 bases at V and 7 bases at J, with 9 bases between. This CDR3 spans 13 amino acids. The CDR3 DNA is TGTGCCAGCAGCTTAGATGTGAAGCGGACCCAGTACTTC. Its protein product is CASSLDVKRTQYF.

This clonotype was seen many times. The chain links TRBV12-3 or TRBV12-4 to TRBJ1-6; D gene unclear. This CDR3 contains 14 residues. V gave up 4 bases and J gave up 7 bases, with 11 bases separating them. This chain's CDR3 is CASSYVGSNSPLHF. In DNA form, the CDR3 reads TGTGCCAGCAGTTACGTCGGCTCAAATTCACCCCTCCACTTT.

This clonotype was detected many times. The genes are TRBV2 and TRBJ2-3; TRBD2 agrees at 11 bases. J gave up 7 bases and V 6 bases, and 9 bases lay outside the gene matches. Germline V gene sequence: CDR1 SNHLY, CDR2 FYNNEI. The CDR3 length is 15 residues. CDR3 DNA sequence: TGTGCCAGCAGCCAAATAGCGGGAGGGCCGCATACGCAGTATTTT. It translates to CASSQIAGGPHTQYF.

This clonotype was seen many times. The chain carries TRBV2 and TRBJ2-3; 10 nucleotides line up with TRBD2. The germline V gene encodes CDR1 SNHLY and CDR2 FYNNEI. This CDR3 region has 16 residues. The junction had 7 bases not matched to a gene; V was cut back by 6 bases and J by 1 base. In nucleotides, the CDR3 is TGTGCCAGCAGCGGAGGGACTAGCGTAGGCACAGATACGCAGTATTTT. The encoded protein is CASSGGTSVGTDTQYF.

CDR3 coding DNA: TGTGCCAGCAGTTCCTTCGGGACACCGAACACTGAAGCTTTCTTT. Protein product: CASSSFGTPNTEAFF. The V gene is TRBV6-5, the J gene TRBJ1-1, with D maybe TRBD1 (6 bases). Germline values: CDR1 MNHEY, CDR2 SVGAGI. This CDR3 is 15 amino acids long. Trimming took off 4 bases at V and 1 base at J, with 13 bases between the two ends.

This clonotype was counted between two and nine times. V is TRBV19 and J is TRBJ2-7; D is ambiguous. The CDR3 is made up of 13 amino acids. Trimming removed 5 bases at V and 0 bases at J, with 8 bases between. Germline CDR1 LNHDA, CDR2 SQIVND (reference sequence). The CDR3 DNA reads as TGTGCCAGTAGTGCCGGGCCCTCCTACGAGCAGTACTTC. Protein sequence: CASSAGPSYEQYF. The complete variable domain, with remaining parts taken from reference TRBV19 and TRBJ2-7, reads DGGITQSPKYLFRKEGQNVTLSCEQNLNHDAMYWYRQDPGQGLRLIYYSQIVNDFQKGDIAEGYSVSREKKESFPLTVTSAQKNPTAFYLCASSAGPSYEQYFGPGTRLTVT.

This clonotype was observed many times. The chain joins TRBV6-1 to TRBJ2-1; TRBD1 matches at 12 bases. This CDR3 is built from 18 residues. The V segment lost 6 bases and the J segment 0 bases; nucleotides outside the gene matches: 9. Germline lookup yields CDR1 MNHNS and CDR2 SASEGT. The CDR3 coding sequence is TGTGCCAGCAGGGCCGGGACAGGGGGCATGAGCTCCTACAATGAGCAGTTCTTC. Its protein is CASRAGTGGMSSYNEQFF.

In this sample, this clonotype turned up many times. The chain has TRBV3-1 and TRBJ2-7; tentatively, D is TRBD1 (6 bases). CDR1 and CDR2 (germline): LGHDT, YNNKEL (reference sequence). CDR3 length: 17 amino acids. V lost 0 bases and J 6 bases, leaving 21 bases between the germline ends. DNA for the CDR3: TGTGCCAGCAGCCAAGATGGGGTTTGGACAGACTTCAGCGAGCAGTACTTC. Translation gives CASSQDGVWTDFSEQYF.

Remarks on this clonotype: The CDR3 does not end in the conserved phenylalanine or tryptophan, so this is likely a read error. This sequence joins TRBV7-9 and TRBJ1-5, with TRBD1 matching 9 bases. V shed 4 bases and J 6 bases; nucleotides not matched to a gene: 19. CDR3 size: 19 residues. CDR1 is SEHNR, CDR2 FQNEAQ, per germline (reference sequence). The CDR3 sequence: CASSSYPGQGFSAGQPQHL. For the CDR3, the DNA is TGTGCCAGCAGCTCTTACCCGGGACAGGGTTTTTCCGCGGGTCAGCCCCAGCATTTG.

This clonotype was seen many times. This sequence joins TRBV28 and TRBJ2-1, with 12 bases lining up with TRBD2. This CDR3 contains 17 residues. With V trimmed by 4 bases and J by 9 bases, 13 bases remained unmatched. The germline CDR1 and CDR2 sequences are MDHEN and SYDVKM. CDR3 sequence reads: CASSSGNLAGGLGEQFF. As DNA, the CDR3 is TGTGCCAGCAGTTCGGGGAATCTAGCGGGAGGGCTCGGTGAGCAGTTCTTC.

This clonotype was seen repeatedly, ten times or more. J is TRBJ1-2 and V is TRBV5-1; the D gene is possibly TRBD1 (6 bases). The CDR3 runs 15 residues. CDR1 SGHRS and CDR2 YFSETQ come from the germline V gene. Trimming stripped 5 bases from V and 0 bases from J, with 14 bases between. CDR3 sequence: CASSNTGTPNYGYTF. CDR3 DNA sequence: TGCGCCAGCAGTAACACAGGGACTCCTAACTATGGCTACACCTTC.

Ten or more counts support this clonotype. The rearrangement joins TRBV3-1 to TRBJ1-1; 8 nucleotides agree with TRBD1. The CDR3 loop spans 14 amino acids. Germline loops: CDR1 LGHDT, CDR2 YNNKEL (reference sequence). The J segment lost 4 bases and the V segment lost 4 bases, leaving 5 bases of the junction unmatched. CDR3 coding DNA: TGTGCCAGCAGCCGAGACAGGGGAGGCACTGAAGCTTTCTTT. This sequence encodes CASSRDRGGTEAFF.

The chain joins TRBV5-1 to TRBJ2-1; D is tentatively TRBD1 or TRBD2 (5 bases each). Germline values: CDR1 SGHRS, CDR2 YFSETQ. The length of the CDR3 is 17 residues. Trimming shortened V by 4 bases and J by 0 bases, and 17 bases separated the two germline ends. CDR3 in DNA: TGCGCCAGCAGCCCCGGGGCGACAGCGAGCTCCTACAATGAGCAGTTCTTC. Translated, it gives CASSPGATASSYNEQFF.

This chain connects TRBV30 to TRBJ1-4; TRBD1 is a possible D gene (6 bases). The CDR3 is 14 residues long. CDR1 GTSNPN and CDR2 SVGIG come from the germline V gene (reference sequence). V was pared by 3 bases and J by 5 bases, with 13 bases between. As DNA, the CDR3 is TGTGCCTGGAGACTCAAACAGGGAAATGAAAAACTGTTTTTT. This gives the protein CAWRLKQGNEKLFF. The variable domain in full, completed from reference TRBV30 and TRBJ1-4, reads SQTIHQWPATLVQPVGSPLSLECTVEGTSNPNLYWYRQAAGRGLQLLFYSVGIGQISSEVPQNLSASRPQDRQFILSSKKLLLSDSGFYLCAWRLKQGNEKLFFGSGTQLSVL.

This clonotype was counted a few times. The chain has TRBV10-3 and TRBJ1-5, with D hard to call. The germline CDR1 and CDR2 sequences are ENHRY and SYGVKD. This CDR3 has 14 amino acids. Trimming removed 2 bases from V and 3 bases from J, with 8 bases in between. In nucleotides, the CDR3 is TGTGCCATCAGTGAGACGGTTTTCAATCAGCCCCAGCATTTT. Translation: CAISETVFNQPQHF.

This clonotype came up a few times. This chain uses TRBV7-8 with TRBJ1-4; TRBD1 matches at 8 bases. CDR1 is SGHVS, CDR2 FQNEAQ, per germline. V lost 5 bases and J lost 3; bases outside the gene matches: 2. The CDR3 loop spans 14 amino acids. The CDR3: CASSPDRANEKLFF. The CDR3 coding sequence is TGTGCCAGCAGCCCGGACAGGGCTAATGAAAAACTGTTTTTT.

This clonotype was counted at least ten times. This chain uses TRBV11-3 with TRBJ2-5; TRBD2 aligns across 9 bases. This CDR3 region has 14 residues. The germline V gene has CDR1 SGHNT and CDR2 YENEEA. V was pared by 5 bases and J by 4 bases, with 5 bases of the junction left unmatched. The chain's CDR3 is CASSPSAGGETQYF. In DNA form, the CDR3 reads TGTGCCAGCAGCCCATCAGCGGGAGGAGAGACCCAGTACTTC.

This chain connects TRBV20-1 to TRBJ2-7; 8 nucleotides agree with TRBD2. Germline CDR1 is DFQATT and CDR2 is SNEGSKA (reference sequence). CDR3 length: 15 residues. V trimming: 0 bases; J trimming: 4 bases; junction bases outside the gene matches: 8. The CDR3 DNA follows: TGCAGTGCTAGAGAGCTCCTAGCGGGTCCGTACGAGCAGTACTTC. It encodes CSARELLAGPYEQYF.

In its sample, this clonotype was seen many times. The chain is built from TRBV20-1 and TRBJ1-1, with 9 nucleotides matching TRBD1. Per the germline V gene, CDR1 is DFQATT and CDR2 is SNEGSKA (reference sequence). With V trimmed by 0 bases and J by 0 bases, 2 bases remained unmatched. CDR3 length equals 15 residues. This CDR3 is CSARETGGLNTEAFF. In DNA, the CDR3 is TGCAGTGCTAGAGAGACAGGGGGGCTGAACACTGAAGCTTTCTTT.